This is a list of T cell receptor beta chains from one sample in a study of cytomegalovirus exposure and HLA in healthy donors. Profiled with immunoSEQ multiplex PCR; TCRdb holds only in-frame clones, not every one. The sample has approximately 170,000 clones; 75% to 90% are singletons. The sequencing sample was made of PBMCs. These receptors were taken from a human donor in good health. The CDR3 runs from the conserved cysteine through the conserved F or W. Fields, in order: CDR3 DNA, CDR3 protein, clone size, V gene, D gene, J gene. D genes are given only for firm matches. Clone size, where shown, is once, few, many, or a class for clones that have expanded.

cdr3_nt: TGTGCCAGCAGTCCCGGGACTGCCTCCTACGAGCAGTACTTC
cdr3_aa: CASSPGTASYEQYF
clone_size: .
v_call: TRBV6-5
d_call: .
j_call: TRBJ2-7

cdr3_nt: TGTGCCAGCAGTTACTCGGGCACGAACACTGAAGCTTTCTTT
cdr3_aa: CASSYSGTNTEAFF
clone_size: .
v_call: TRBV6-6
d_call: .
j_call: TRBJ1-1

cdr3_nt: TGTGCCAGCAGCGTAGAAGGGGCGAACACTGAAGCTTTCTTT
cdr3_aa: CASSVEGANTEAFF
clone_size: few
v_call: TRBV9
d_call: .
j_call: TRBJ1-1

cdr3_nt: TGTGCCAGCACTTTCCAGGGTTGGGGATTTGGCTACACCTTC
cdr3_aa: CASTFQGWGFGYTF
clone_size: .
v_call: TRBV2
d_call: .
j_call: TRBJ1-2

cdr3_nt: TGTGCCAGTAGTATGACCCTCCTATGGACAGGGGGACCTTATGGCTACACCTTC
cdr3_aa: CASSMTLLWTGGPYGYTF
clone_size: .
v_call: TRBV19
d_call: TRBD1
j_call: TRBJ1-2

cdr3_nt: TGTGCCAGCAGCGAGGACAGCGCGGGTGGCTACACCTTC
cdr3_aa: CASSEDSAGGYTF
clone_size: .
v_call: TRBV7-8
d_call: .
j_call: TRBJ1-2

cdr3_nt: TGCGCCAGCAGCCACCATAGGGGTCAGCGGGGGGCCTACGAGCAGTACTTC
cdr3_aa: CASSHHRGQRGAYEQYF
clone_size: .
v_call: TRBV4-1
d_call: TRBD2
j_call: TRBJ2-7

cdr3_nt: TGTGCCAGCAGCCCGGGGATTGTCCTGTGGTATGAGCAGTTCTTC
cdr3_aa: CASSPGIVLWYEQFF
clone_size: .
v_call: TRBV7-9
d_call: .
j_call: TRBJ2-1

cdr3_nt: TGTGCCAGCGGCTCTGGGACAGGGGGCAATCAGCCCCAGCATTTT
cdr3_aa: CASGSGTGGNQPQHF
clone_size: .
v_call: TRBV9
d_call: TRBD1
j_call: TRBJ1-5

cdr3_nt: TGTGCCAGCAGTGACTGGCTCGGGCAGGGGGCTTACGAGCAGTACTTC
cdr3_aa: CASSDWLGQGAYEQYF
clone_size: once
v_call: TRBV6-4
d_call: TRBD1
j_call: TRBJ2-7

cdr3_nt: TGTGCCAGCAGTTACTCGACGCTTCGGGGGGACACTGAAGCTTTCTTT
cdr3_aa: CASSYSTLRGDTEAFF
clone_size: .
v_call: TRBV6-5
d_call: .
j_call: TRBJ1-1

cdr3_nt: TGTTCCAGCAGCTTAGGGACAGAGCCCCAGCATTTT
cdr3_aa: CSSSLGTEPQHF
clone_size: .
v_call: TRBV7-9
d_call: TRBD1
j_call: TRBJ1-5

cdr3_nt: TGTGCCAGCAGCTTAGGGACAGGGCTACTCTCCTACGAGCAGTACTTC
cdr3_aa: CASSLGTGLLSYEQYF
clone_size: .
v_call: TRBV11-2
d_call: TRBD1
j_call: TRBJ2-7

cdr3_nt: TGTGCCAGCAGTTTGAGGACAGGGGGTTTCGGTGAAGCTTTCTTT
cdr3_aa: CASSLRTGGFGEAFF
clone_size: .
v_call: TRBV28
d_call: TRBD1
j_call: TRBJ1-1

cdr3_nt: TGTGCCAGCAGCTTAGTCGGGACTGGAGAAAAACTGTTTTTT
cdr3_aa: CASSLVGTGEKLFF
clone_size: .
v_call: TRBV11-3
d_call: .
j_call: TRBJ1-4

cdr3_nt: TGCAGCGTTCGCGGACGACAGGGAAACACCATATATTTT
cdr3_aa: CSVRGRQGNTIYF
clone_size: .
v_call: TRBV29-1
d_call: .
j_call: TRBJ1-3

cdr3_nt: TGTGCCAGTAGTACGGGACAGATTCTAATTAACTATGGCTACACCTTC
cdr3_aa: CASSTGQILINYGYTF
clone_size: .
v_call: TRBV19
d_call: TRBD1
j_call: TRBJ1-2

cdr3_nt: TGTGCCAGCAGTACAGGTTCACCCCTCCACTTT
cdr3_aa: CASSTGSPLHF
clone_size: .
v_call: TRBV11-2
d_call: .
j_call: TRBJ1-6

cdr3_nt: TGTGCCATCACAGGGGTTGGGGCCAACGTCCTGACTTTC
cdr3_aa: CAITGVGANVLTF
clone_size: .
v_call: TRBV10-3
d_call: .
j_call: TRBJ2-6

cdr3_nt: TGTGCCAGCAGCGGTAAACGGGCGAACACCGGGGAGCTGTTTTTT
cdr3_aa: CASSGKRANTGELFF
clone_size: .
v_call: TRBV5-4
d_call: .
j_call: TRBJ2-2

cdr3_nt: TGTGCCAGCAGCTTAGATCGAGGGAATCAGCCCCAGCATTTT
cdr3_aa: CASSLDRGNQPQHF
clone_size: .
v_call: TRBV11-2
d_call: .
j_call: TRBJ1-5

cdr3_nt: TGTGCCAGCAGCGACATCTTGGTCTCCGAGCAGTACTTC
cdr3_aa: CASSDILVSEQYF
clone_size: .
v_call: TRBV27
d_call: .
j_call: TRBJ2-7

cdr3_nt: TGTGCCAGCACCCCCGCAATGGGGGGGCCTTTGACCGGGGAGCTGTTTTTT
cdr3_aa: CASTPAMGGPLTGELFF
clone_size: .
v_call: TRBV25-1
d_call: .
j_call: TRBJ2-2

cdr3_nt: TGCGCCAGCAGCTTGGGACAACCTAACTATGGCTACACCTTC
cdr3_aa: CASSLGQPNYGYTF
clone_size: .
v_call: TRBV5-1
d_call: .
j_call: TRBJ1-2

cdr3_nt: TGTGCCAGCAGTTTCGGACAGGGTGAGGGCTACACCTTC
cdr3_aa: CASSFGQGEGYTF
clone_size: .
v_call: TRBV27
d_call: TRBD1
j_call: TRBJ1-2

cdr3_nt: TGTGCCAGCAGCCTCGGACAGGGGAACACCGGGGAGCTGTTTTTT
cdr3_aa: CASSLGQGNTGELFF
clone_size: few
v_call: TRBV7-9
d_call: TRBD1
j_call: TRBJ2-2

cdr3_nt: TGCGCCAGCAGTGAGTCAGGCGGAGGGGAGACCCAGTACTTC
cdr3_aa: CASSESGGGETQYF
clone_size: .
v_call: TRBV10-1
d_call: .
j_call: TRBJ2-5

cdr3_nt: TGTGCCAGTACAAACGAGGGGGCCGCTAATGAAAAACTGTTTTTT
cdr3_aa: CASTNEGAANEKLFF
clone_size: .
v_call: TRBV19
d_call: TRBD1
j_call: TRBJ1-4

cdr3_nt: TGTGCCAGCTCACCACGCGGGAGTTTTGATATGGAGACCCAGTACTTC
cdr3_aa: CASSPRGSFDMETQYF
clone_size: .
v_call: TRBV18
d_call: TRBD2
j_call: TRBJ2-5

cdr3_nt: TGTGCCAGTAGTAAGGCTCGGGATGAGCAGTTCTTC
cdr3_aa: CASSKARDEQFF
clone_size: .
v_call: TRBV19
d_call: .
j_call: TRBJ2-1

cdr3_nt: TGTGCCACCAGCAGAGATGCATTCACTGGGGCAGGGGGTGAAAAACTGTTTTTT
cdr3_aa: CATSRDAFTGAGGEKLFF
clone_size: .
v_call: TRBV15
d_call: TRBD1
j_call: TRBJ1-4

cdr3_nt: TGTGCCAGCAGTGACTGGGCAGGGCTCGGCAATGAGCAGTTCTTC
cdr3_aa: CASSDWAGLGNEQFF
clone_size: .
v_call: TRBV6-4
d_call: .
j_call: TRBJ2-1

cdr3_nt: TGTGCCAGCAGCCTAATCCGCTCAGCGGAGGGGCCTATCCATTCACCCCTCCACTTT
cdr3_aa: CASSLIRSAEGPIHSPLHF
clone_size: .
v_call: TRBV7-9
d_call: .
j_call: TRBJ1-6

cdr3_nt: TGTGCCAGCAGCTTAGGTCCTAGCGGGGGGGCTAATGAGCAGTTCTTC
cdr3_aa: CASSLGPSGGANEQFF
clone_size: .
v_call: TRBV7-6
d_call: TRBD2
j_call: TRBJ2-1

cdr3_nt: TGTGCCAGCAGCCAAGCGGGGGGTCAAGAGACCCGGTACTTC
cdr3_aa: CASSQAGGQETRYF
clone_size: .
v_call: TRBV4-2
d_call: TRBD2
j_call: TRBJ2-5

cdr3_nt: TGTGCCAGCAGACCCAGACAGGGTCGGGAGACCCAGTACTTC
cdr3_aa: CASRPRQGRETQYF
clone_size: .
v_call: TRBV2
d_call: TRBD1
j_call: TRBJ2-5

cdr3_nt: TGTGCCAGCAGCGGGTCCTTGGGCATAGGGGGGAACACTGAAGCTTTCTTT
cdr3_aa: CASSGSLGIGGNTEAFF
clone_size: .
v_call: TRBV9
d_call: .
j_call: TRBJ1-1

cdr3_nt: TGCGCCAGCAGCCAAGCGGACAGGGGCACCGGGGAGCTGTTTTTT
cdr3_aa: CASSQADRGTGELFF
clone_size: .
v_call: TRBV4-1
d_call: TRBD1
j_call: TRBJ2-2

cdr3_nt: TGCAGTGCTAGAGATAATCTTGAGCAGTACTTC
cdr3_aa: CSARDNLEQYF
clone_size: .
v_call: TRBV20-1
d_call: .
j_call: TRBJ2-7

cdr3_nt: TGTGCCAGCAGGACAGGGGTAGGGACCCAGTACTTC
cdr3_aa: CASRTGVGTQYF
clone_size: .
v_call: TRBV6-5
d_call: TRBD1
j_call: TRBJ2-5

cdr3_nt: TGTGCCAGCAGCCCAGAGACAGGGAGGTACGAGCAGTACTTC
cdr3_aa: CASSPETGRYEQYF
clone_size: once
v_call: TRBV7-7
d_call: .
j_call: TRBJ2-7

cdr3_nt: TGTGCCAGCAGGAACAGGGTTGAACCCCTCCACTTT
cdr3_aa: CASRNRVEPLHF
clone_size: .
v_call: TRBV2
d_call: .
j_call: TRBJ1-6

cdr3_nt: TGTGCCAGCAGTTACCGACAGAACACCGGGGAGCTGTTTTTT
cdr3_aa: CASSYRQNTGELFF
clone_size: .
v_call: TRBV6-5
d_call: .
j_call: TRBJ2-2

cdr3_nt: TGTGCCAGCTCACAAGACAGGGGGGGCATCTATGGCTACACCTTC
cdr3_aa: CASSQDRGGIYGYTF
clone_size: .
v_call: TRBV18
d_call: TRBD1
j_call: TRBJ1-2

cdr3_nt: TGTGCCAGCGGACATGCGGAAGAAGAGACCCAGTACTTC
cdr3_aa: CASGHAEEETQYF
clone_size: .
v_call: TRBV27
d_call: .
j_call: TRBJ2-5

cdr3_nt: TGTGCCAGTAGAGAGACAGGGGACTACGAGCAGTACTTC
cdr3_aa: CASRETGDYEQYF
clone_size: .
v_call: TRBV19
d_call: TRBD1
j_call: TRBJ2-7

cdr3_nt: TGTGCCAGCAGCTTAGTGGCAGAATCTGGAAACACCATATATTTT
cdr3_aa: CASSLVAESGNTIYF
clone_size: few
v_call: TRBV7-2
d_call: .
j_call: TRBJ1-3

cdr3_nt: TGCGCCAGCAGTCTACGACAGCGGGGTAGAGCGAACACCGGGGAGCTGTTTTTT
cdr3_aa: CASSLRQRGRANTGELFF
clone_size: .
v_call: TRBV5-1
d_call: TRBD2
j_call: TRBJ2-2

cdr3_nt: TGTGCCATCAGTGAGGGACAGCTTATGAACACTGAAGCTTTCTTT
cdr3_aa: CAISEGQLMNTEAFF
clone_size: .
v_call: TRBV10-3
d_call: .
j_call: TRBJ1-1

cdr3_nt: TGTGCCAGCAGCGTAGCTGCAGGGGGCGCGGCTGGGGCCAACGTCCTGACTTTC
cdr3_aa: CASSVAAGGAAGANVLTF
clone_size: .
v_call: TRBV9
d_call: TRBD1
j_call: TRBJ2-6

cdr3_nt: TGTGCCAGCAGTTTGAGGGCGGGGGCGGAGATTGGATTCTTC
cdr3_aa: CASSLRAGAEIGFF
clone_size: .
v_call: TRBV28
d_call: .
j_call: TRBJ2-1

cdr3_nt: TGTGCCAGTAGTATGGGACAGAACTACGAGCAGTACTTC
cdr3_aa: CASSMGQNYEQYF
clone_size: few
v_call: TRBV19
d_call: TRBD1
j_call: TRBJ2-7

cdr3_nt: TGTGCCAGCAGCTTGGACAGGAACACGGATACGCAGTATTTT
cdr3_aa: CASSLDRNTDTQYF
clone_size: .
v_call: TRBV5-4
d_call: .
j_call: TRBJ2-3

cdr3_nt: TGTGCCAGTAGGGACAGCAACTATGGCTACACCTTC
cdr3_aa: CASRDSNYGYTF
clone_size: .
v_call: TRBV19
d_call: .
j_call: TRBJ1-2